These 23 T cell receptor beta chains share one sample of origin, sequenced in a study of T cell responses to AZD1222 COVID-19 vaccine. TCRdb's table, derived via immunoSEQ multiplex PCR, lists solely in-frame clones and lacks some. The sample yields about 100,000 clones, 85% to 90% seen once. The sequences come from peripheral blood, collected on day 0 of AZD1222 vaccination. The receptors stem from an adult in good health.

The V and J genes are TRBV5-1 and TRBJ1-1; 7 bases match TRBD1. The V segment lost 7 bases and the J segment 3 bases; nucleotides outside the gene matches: 15. The CDR3 sequence is 16 residues long. From germline, CDR1 is SGHRS and CDR2 YFSETQ. CDR3 sequence (DNA): TGCGCCAGCCTGGACGGGGACAGTCACAAGGACACTGAAGCTTTCTTT. Amino acid sequence: CASLDGDSHKDTEAFF.

V and J are TRBV5-4 and TRBJ1-2; D remains ambiguous. V was trimmed by 3 bases and J by 3 bases, leaving 18 bases between them. The germline V gene encodes CDR1 SGHNT and CDR2 YYREEE (reference sequence). The CDR3 totals 16 residues. The CDR3, as DNA: TGTGCCAGCAGCTGGGCTGGCCCCCGGGCGGACTATGGCTACACCTTC. Protein product: CASSWAGPRADYGYTF.

V usage is TRBV5-6 and J usage is TRBJ2-1; D assignment may be TRBD1 or TRBD2 (5 bases each). The CDR3 covers 15 residues. The ends were cut back, 0 bases at V and 7 bases at J, with 14 bases in the middle. CDR1 and CDR2 from the germline V gene are SGHDT and YYEEEE. CDR3 sequence: CASSLAGTAGNEQFF. CDR3 DNA sequence: TGTGCCAGCAGCTTGGCCGGGACGGCCGGTAATGAGCAGTTCTTC.

The chain joins TRBV7-2 to TRBJ1-3; the D gene is possibly TRBD1 (5 bases). The germline V gene encodes CDR1 SGHTA and CDR2 FQGNSA. This CDR3 has 19 residues. The ends were cut back, 1 base at V and 2 bases at J, with 21 bases in the middle. For the CDR3, the DNA is TGTGCCAGCAGCTTAGGCTACATGCGGGGACGGAGGGCTGGAAACACCATATATTTT. As protein: CASSLGYMRGRRAGNTIYF.

This clone was found once. This chain connects TRBV9 to TRBJ2-7; TRBD2 aligns across 9 bases. V was pared by 4 bases and J by 7 bases, with 15 bases of the junction left unmatched. Germline values: CDR1 SGDLS, CDR2 YYNGEE. The CDR3 totals 16 residues. The CDR3 sequence: CASSPMVSGSVGEQYF. CDR3 DNA sequence: TGTGCCAGCAGCCCTATGGTTAGCGGGAGTGTCGGAGAGCAGTACTTC.

The chain links TRBV21-1 to TRBJ1-2. TRBV21-1 counts as a pseudogene. CDR3 size: 15 residues. The CDR3 region is CASHIPDRNYHGYTF. CDR3 in DNA: TGTGCCAGCCACATACCGGACCGTAACTACCATGGCTACACCTTC.

The rearrangement joins TRBV25-1 to TRBJ1-3, with unresolved D. The V and J ends lost 3 bases and 0 bases respectively, with 6 bases between them. The CDR3 runs 14 residues. The V gene's germline CDR1 is MGHDK and CDR2 SYGVNS. CDR3: CASSDTVSGNTIYF. The DNA for the CDR3 is TGTGCCAGCAGTGACACCGTCTCTGGAAACACCATATATTTT.

This clone has more than one count but fewer than ten. The chain employs TRBV5-1 and TRBJ1-1; D is uncertain. CDR1 is SGHRS and CDR2 is YFSETQ in the germline V gene. Trimming left V 7 bases short and J 0 bases short, with 10 bases between. The CDR3 runs to 13 residues. The CDR3 DNA sequence: TGCGCCAGCCGGGTGGCGTTGAACACTGAAGCTTTCTTT. Amino acids: CASRVALNTEAFF.

The genes are TRBV18 and TRBJ1-2; TRBD1 is a possible D gene (6 bases). The V and J ends lost 5 bases and 0 bases respectively, with 19 bases between them. The CDR3 contains 17 residues. Germline V gene sequence: CDR1 KGHSH, CDR2 LQKENI. CDR3 residues: CASSSKGGAQPNYGYTF. CDR3 in DNA: TGTGCCAGCTCATCCAAGGGGGGCGCACAGCCTAACTATGGCTACACCTTC.

The rearrangement joins TRBV7-8 to TRBJ2-2; a possible D gene is TRBD1 (6 bases). CDR1 and CDR2 (germline): SGHVS, FQNEAQ. CDR3 length: 17 residues. V was trimmed by 1 base and J by 5 bases, leaving 17 bases between them. The CDR3 sequence: CASSLGFGGRLTGELFF. For the CDR3, the DNA is TGTGCCAGCAGCTTAGGGTTTGGGGGCCGGTTGACCGGGGAGCTGTTTTTT. Looking up the rest from reference TRBV7-8 and TRBJ2-2 gives the full variable domain: GAGVSQSPRYKVAKRGQDVALRCDPISGHVSLFWYQQALGQGPEFLTYFQNEAQLDKSGLPSDRFFAERPEGSVSTLKIQRTQQEDSAVYLCASSLGFGGRLTGELFFGEGSRLTVL.

This sequence joins TRBV21-1 and TRBJ1-1. TRBV21-1 is recorded as a pseudogene. The CDR3 consists of 13 residues. In nucleotides, the CDR3 is TGTGCCAGCAGCAAAGTCGGGAACACTGAAGCTTTCTTT. Its protein product is CASSKVGNTEAFF.

V and J are TRBV7-3 and TRBJ2-1; D remains ambiguous. The germline CDR1 and CDR2 sequences are SGHTA and FQGTGA. The CDR3 contains 15 residues. Trimming took 5 bases from V and 5 from J, leaving 16 bases between them. CDR3 nucleotides: TGTGCCAGCAGCCCCTCGGTTCGAGAGGACAATGAGCAGTTCTTC. This gives the protein CASSPSVREDNEQFF. The full variable domain, completed using reference TRBV7-3 and TRBJ2-1, is GAGVSQTPSNKVTEKGKYVELRCDPISGHTALYWYRQSLGQGPEFLIYFQGTGAADDSGLPNDRFFAVRPEGSVSTLKIQRTERGDSAVYLCASSPSVREDNEQFFGPGTRLTVL.

The V gene is TRBV6-5, the J gene TRBJ1-1; tentatively, D is TRBD1 (6 bases). Between the trimmed V and J ends, which lost 2 bases and 0 bases, there was a span of 13 bases. CDR1 and CDR2 from the germline V gene are MNHEY and SVGAGI. The CDR3 is 16 residues long. CDR3 region: CASSYGSGAVNTEAFF. CDR3 nucleotide sequence: TGTGCCAGCAGTTACGGCTCAGGGGCCGTGAACACTGAAGCTTTCTTT.

V is TRBV20-1 and J is TRBJ2-5; no clear D gene. V was clipped by 5 bases and J by 2 bases, with 3 bases between them. Per germline, CDR1 DFQATT and CDR2 SNEGSKA (reference sequence). This CDR3 contains 10 residues. CDR3 DNA: TGCAGTGCTCAGCAAGAGACCCAGTACTTC. Protein sequence: CSAQQETQYF.

The chain couples TRBV10-1 to TRBJ2-3; D gene unclear. The CDR3 has 13 amino acids. The V gene's germline CDR1 is WNHNN and CDR2 SYGVQD (reference sequence). Trimming removed 6 bases at V and 6 bases at J, with 13 bases between. The chain's CDR3 is CASRRRIRDTQYF. CDR3 in DNA: TGCGCCAGCAGAAGGAGAATTCGGGATACGCAGTATTTT.

The CDR3 DNA sequence: TGTGCCAGCAGTTTATCGGGGGGACTAGCGGGAGACTACGAGCAGTACTTC. Residues: CASSLSGGLAGDYEQYF. The J gene is TRBJ2-7, the V gene TRBV27, with 14 bases matching TRBD2. Looked up from germline, CDR1 is MNHEY and CDR2 is SMNVEV (reference sequence). The CDR3 loop spans 17 amino acids. Trimming at V came to 0 bases and at J to 3 bases, leaving 4 bases not matched to a gene.

This clone was seen a single time. The chain uses TRBV5-4 and TRBJ2-4; 13 bases are shared with TRBD2. The CDR3 runs to 16 residues. Per the germline V gene, CDR1 is SGHNT and CDR2 is YYREEE (reference sequence). Trimming cost V 3 bases and J 7 bases; bases outside gene matches: 7. CDR3 region: CASSSLTSGRGNIQYF. The CDR3 DNA sequence: TGTGCCAGCAGCTCACTTACTAGCGGGAGGGGGAACATTCAGTACTTC.

The chain is built from TRBV29-1 and TRBJ1-2, with a weak D call TRBD1 (6 bases). Trimming cost V 3 bases and J 8 bases, with 19 bases left between them. Germline V gene sequence: CDR1 SQVTM, CDR2 ANQGSEA. The CDR3 covers 14 residues. In DNA, the CDR3 is TGCAGCGTTGATACAGGGAACCTTCAAGAAGGCTACACCTTC. It specifies CSVDTGNLQEGYTF.

CDR3 loop: CATSRQGANYEQYF. CDR3 coding DNA: TGTGCCACCAGCAGGCAGGGGGCAAACTACGAGCAGTACTTC. The V gene is TRBV15, the J gene TRBJ2-7, with 8 bases identical to TRBD1. V lost 3 bases, J lost 3 bases, and 4 bases stayed unmatched. The CDR3 contains 14 residues. CDR1 and CDR2 from the germline V gene are LNHNV and YYDKDF (reference sequence).

This CDR3 reads CASSSGGAGFYNEQFF. Here the CDR3 DNA reads TGTGCCAGCAGCTCGGGGGGAGCGGGGTTCTACAATGAGCAGTTCTTC. The chain recombines TRBV11-1 with TRBJ2-1, with 7 bases lining up with TRBD2. There are 16 residues in the CDR3. Per the germline V gene, CDR1 is SGHAT and CDR2 is FQDESV (reference sequence). V lost 4 bases to trimming and J lost 3 bases; unmatched junction nucleotides: 9.

V usage is TRBV9 and J usage is TRBJ2-2, with 8 positions matching TRBD2. Looked up from germline, CDR1 is SGDLS and CDR2 is YYNGEE. V was pared by 2 bases and J by 3 bases, with 9 bases of the junction left unmatched. This CDR3 spans 17 amino acids. CDR3 protein: CASSVQAGAKYTGELFF. DNA for the CDR3: TGTGCCAGCAGCGTTCAAGCGGGGGCCAAATACACCGGGGAGCTGTTTTTT.

This chain connects TRBV7-3 to TRBJ2-7; no reliable D call. Germline CDR1 and CDR2: SGHTA and FQGTGA. This CDR3 region has 14 residues. V lost 7 bases, J lost 2 bases, and 15 bases lay in between. CDR3 region: CASTPDSRTYEQYF. The CDR3 DNA reads TGTGCCAGCACCCCGGATAGCAGGACCTACGAGCAGTACTTC.

The CDR3 region is CAIGAGTANEKLFF. The CDR3 region has the DNA TGTGCCATCGGAGCTGGGACGGCTAATGAAAAACTGTTTTTT. This sequence joins TRBV10-3 and TRBJ1-4, with D perhaps TRBD1 (5 bases). Germline values: CDR1 ENHRY, CDR2 SYGVKD. Trimming pared 8 bases from V and 3 bases from J, leaving 13 bases between. There are 14 residues in the CDR3.